This entry features one T cell receptor (beta chain) sequence. What it binds is unknown. V was trimmed by 3 bases and J by 7 bases, leaving 14 bases between them. The CDR3 length is 14 residues. CDR1 SGDLS and CDR2 YYNGEE come from the germline V gene. For TCR beta, libraries came from iRepertoire HTBI primers and Arm-PCR of CDR3 regions. TCRdb reprocessed the multiplex PCR reads with MiXCR, giving one entry per CDR3 protein. The repertoire consists of under 800,000 distinct CDR3 sequences, with about 15% occurring once and the leading ten covering more than 15%. The sample is drawn from a study of regulatory T cells in long-lasting Graves disease. Turning to the study itself: Under 3 months of antithyroid drugs had been taken by newly diagnosed Graves' patients. Findings of the study overall: Under persistent disease, TRBV28, TRBJ1-2 and TRBJ2-5 were used preferentially.

Described time point: newly diagnosed GD, antithyroid drugs for less than 3 months. Researchers made the TCR library from RNA that was extracted from PBMCs. Separately, the same data were catalogued under a study of T cells in Graves' hyperthyroidism and ophthalmopathy. This second study notes: The study left out patients who had uncontrolled infection, other autoimmune disease, pregnancy or lactation.

Sequenced here: peripheral blood mononuclear cells (PBMCs), sampled at new diagnosis, from a patient treated with antithyroid drugs. The source is a woman aged 30 to 39 with Graves disease. The rearrangement joins TRBV9 to TRBJ2-1; possibly TRBD2 for D (6 bases). The CDR3 DNA reads TGTGCCAGCAGCGATGGGCGGGACCGGAATGAGCAGTTCTTC. This gives the protein CASSDGRDRNEQFF. Looking up the rest from reference TRBV9 and TRBJ2-1 gives the full variable domain: DSGVTQTPKHLITATGQRVTLRCSPRSGDLSVYWYQQSLDQGLQFLIQYYNGEERAKGNILERFSAQQFPDLHSELNLSSLELGDSALYFCASSDGRDRNEQFFGPGTRLTVL.